Presented here are 23 T cell receptor beta chains from one specimen sequenced in a study of molecular identifiers for immune sequencing clone quantification (dated by TCRdb to the late 2010s). The receptor library was made with PCR. Sequencing was performed on an Illumina HiSeq 4000. TCRdb trimmed public reads at Q25 via fastp, called clones via MiXCR and kept in-frame beta chains. Under each unique CDR3 protein, matching rows form one entry showing the most common genes and DNA. This sample is represented by 300,000 to 400,000 distinct CDR3 sequences; roughly a fifth of them were singletons. The top ten constitute 0.7% to 0.9% of the sample. Sequences were obtained from naive CD8+ T cells from blood, with Jurkat cell RNA spiked in. The cell subset or site label of this sample denotes: FACS-sorted CD8+CD4-CCR7+CD45RA+ naive T cells. The source is a human donor in good health. Some libraries in this study had Jurkat cell RNA spiked in.

This clonotype has ten or more counts. The chain joins TRBV19 to TRBJ1-1; tentative D call: TRBD1 (5 bases). This CDR3 contains 15 residues. Germline lookup yields CDR1 LNHDA and CDR2 SQIVND (reference sequence). With 3 bases removed from V and 3 bases from J, the gap between germline ends came to 14 bases. CDR3 in amino acids: CASSIMTAGDTEAFF. The CDR3 DNA reads TGTGCCAGTAGTATCATGACAGCCGGGGACACTGAAGCTTTCTTT.

A note on this clonotype: The conserved phenylalanine or tryptophan normally closing the CDR3 is absent here, so this likely arose from a read error. The chain recombines TRBV28 with TRBJ2-1, with 10 bases identical to TRBD2. This CDR3 has 16 residues. With 6 bases clipped from V and 7 bases from J, the junction kept 12 bases outside the gene matches. In germline, CDR1 is MDHEN, CDR2 SYDVKM. In nucleotides, the CDR3 is TGTGCCAGCAGCTCGTCTAGCGGGAGTGTGACGAATGAGCAGTTCCTC. Amino acids: CASSSSSGSVTNEQFL.

This clonotype was seen repeatedly, ten times or more. The chain carries TRBV7-9 and TRBJ2-1, with 7 bases aligning to TRBD2. Germline CDR1 SEHNR, CDR2 FQNEAQ (reference sequence). The CDR3 contains 14 residues. The ends lost 4 bases at V and 6 bases at J; junction bases unmatched: 6. In nucleotides, the CDR3 is TGTGCCAGCAGCTCCGACAGCGGGACCAATGAGCAGTTCTTC. Protein: CASSSDSGTNEQFF.

Ten or more counts support this clonotype. The CDR3 region has the DNA TGTGCCAGCAGCTTAGTGGCTAGTTCGTTAGACGAGCAGTACTTC. The encoded protein is CASSLVASSLDEQYF. The chain links TRBV7-9 to TRBJ2-7; D unresolved. Germline V gene sequence: CDR1 SEHNR, CDR2 FQNEAQ (reference sequence). Trimming removed 1 base from V and 5 bases from J, with 15 bases in between. CDR3 length: 15 residues.

To note about this clonotype: A single base separates this from a much larger clone, so it may be a read error. J is TRBJ1-5 and V is TRBV6-6; no clear D gene. Germline V lookup: CDR1 MNHNY, CDR2 SVGAGI (reference sequence). This CDR3 spans 12 amino acids. CDR3 nucleotides: TGTGCCAACAGTTACCCGTTTCAGCCCCAGCATTTT. Amino acid sequence: CANSYPFQPQHF.

Concerning this clonotype: Given a much more abundant clone one base away, this may be a read error. The rearrangement joins TRBV5-1 to TRBJ2-7; possibly TRBD2 for D (7 bases). The CDR3 is made up of 14 amino acids. Germline V gives CDR1 SGHRS, CDR2 YFSETQ. The CDR3 region has the DNA TGCGTCAGCAGCTTGGGGGGGGCCAACTACGAGCAGTACTTC. Translating it yields CVSSLGGANYEQYF.

This clonotype was counted ten times or more. The J gene is TRBJ2-2, the V gene TRBV29-1; 11 bases line up with TRBD2. The CDR3 sequence is 16 residues long. The germline V gene has CDR1 SQVTM and CDR2 ANQGSEA. Trimming took 6 bases from V and 2 from J; bases not matched to a gene: 8. The CDR3 DNA is TGCAGCGTGGGGTCACTAGCGGGGGATAACACCGGGGAGCTGTTTTTT. Encoded protein: CSVGSLAGDNTGELFF.

This clonotype was observed a few times. This rearrangement joins TRBV2 to TRBJ1-1; a possible D gene is TRBD1 (5 bases). Germline lookup yields CDR1 SNHLY and CDR2 FYNNEI. Trimming took 3 bases from V and 4 from J, leaving 12 bases between them. The CDR3 spans 14 residues. The CDR3 DNA reads TGTGCCAGCAGTGAGACACAGGAGAGCACTGAAGCTTTCTTT. It is translated as CASSETQESTEAFF.

This clonotype came up many times. The chain combines TRBV5-5 with TRBJ2-7; 13 positions agree with TRBD2. The germline CDR1 and CDR2 sequences are SGHKS and YYEKEE (reference sequence). The CDR3 consists of 14 residues. J gave up 4 bases and V 3 bases, and 1 base lay outside the gene matches. Here the CDR3 reads CASSSGLAGYEQYF. The CDR3 DNA is TGTGCCAGCAGCTCGGGACTAGCGGGGTACGAGCAGTACTTC.

The chain is built from TRBV9 and TRBJ2-2, with 8 positions matching TRBD2. Germline V gives CDR1 SGDLS, CDR2 YYNGEE. V lost 6 bases and J lost 7; bases outside the gene matches: 5. There are 13 residues in the CDR3. CDR3 coding DNA: TGTGCCAGCACAGCGGGAGTAAGCGGGGAGCTGTTTTTT. As protein: CASTAGVSGELFF.

Ten or more counts support this clonotype. The rearrangement uses TRBV4-1 and TRBJ2-5; 8 nucleotides align to TRBD1. There are 16 residues in the CDR3. The germline V gene encodes CDR1 MGHRA and CDR2 YSYEKL. V lost 0 bases to trimming and J lost 4 bases; unmatched junction nucleotides: 7. In nucleotides, the CDR3 is TGCGCCAGCAGCCAAGATCCACAGGGGGAATCAGAGACCCAGTACTTC. Translation gives CASSQDPQGESETQYF.

In this sample, this clonotype turned up many times. The chain carries TRBV5-4 and TRBJ2-3, with TRBD2 matching 12 bases. J was trimmed by 6 bases and V by 0 bases; bases with no gene match: 5. There are 16 residues in the CDR3. The V gene's germline CDR1 is SGHNT and CDR2 YYREEE (reference sequence). CDR3 protein: CASSLGLAGVRDTQYF. CDR3 nucleotides: TGTGCCAGCAGCTTGGGACTAGCGGGGGTCCGCGATACGCAGTATTTT.

This clonotype came up many times. The rearrangement uses TRBV28 and TRBJ1-1, with D possibly being TRBD1 (5 bases). Germline CDR1 and CDR2: MDHEN and SYDVKM. CDR3 length equals 16 residues. With 5 bases removed from V and 0 bases from J, the gap between germline ends came to 16 bases. The CDR3 sequence: CASSGPRQRMNTEAFF. CDR3 coding DNA: TGTGCCAGCAGTGGGCCCCGACAGCGCATGAACACTGAAGCTTTCTTT. Full variable domain (remainder filled in from reference TRBV28 and TRBJ1-1): DVKVTQSSRYLVKRTGEKVFLECVQDMDHENMFWYRQDPGLGLRLIYFSYDVKMKEKGDIPEGYSVSREKKERFSLILESASTNQTSMYLCASSGPRQRMNTEAFFGQGTRLTVV.

This clonotype has ten or more counts. The CDR3 loop is CASSIRGGQPQHF. Here the CDR3 DNA reads TGTGCCAGTAGTATCCGGGGAGGCCAGCCCCAGCATTTT. The chain couples TRBV19 to TRBJ1-5; D unresolved. V was clipped by 3 bases and J by 7 bases, with 10 bases between them. The CDR3 sequence is 13 residues long. Looked up from germline, CDR1 is LNHDA and CDR2 is SQIVND (reference sequence). Full variable domain (remainder filled in from reference TRBV19 and TRBJ1-5): DGGITQSPKYLFRKEGQNVTLSCEQNLNHDAMYWYRQDPGQGLRLIYYSQIVNDFQKGDIAEGYSVSREKKESFPLTVTSAQKNPTAFYLCASSIRGGQPQHFGDGTRLSIL.

The chain links TRBV14 to TRBJ2-7, with D possibly being TRBD2 (5 bases). Trimming pared 2 bases from V and 7 bases from J, leaving 18 bases between. Germline lookup yields CDR1 SGHDN and CDR2 FVKESK. This CDR3 is built from 15 residues. Here the CDR3 reads CASSQYKHPGIEQYF. The DNA of the CDR3 is TGTGCCAGCAGCCAATACAAGCATCCGGGGATTGAGCAGTACTTC.

The sample holds many counts of this clonotype. This chain connects TRBV5-1 to TRBJ2-1; D ambiguous. The germline CDR1 and CDR2 sequences are SGHRS and YFSETQ. V lost 1 base and J 9 bases, leaving 5 bases between the germline ends. This CDR3 is 11 amino acids long. CDR3 DNA sequence: TGCGCCAGCAGCTTGTTAGGTGAGCAGTTCTTC. Its translation is CASSLLGEQFF.

Comment on this clonotype: One base away lies a much larger clone, so this may be a sequencing read error. The rearrangement uses TRBV28 and TRBJ1-5; maybe TRBD1 (6 bases). The CDR3 length is 16 residues. V was clipped by 6 bases and J by 0 bases, with 15 bases between them. CDR1 is MDHEN, CDR2 SYDVKM, per germline. CDR3 loop: CASRPPGQFSNQPQHF. CDR3 sequence (DNA): TGTGCCAGCAGGCCTCCCGGACAGTTTAGCAATCAGCCCCAGCATTTT.

This clonotype turned up a few times. This chain joins TRBV20-1 and TRBJ2-3; 13 bases line up with TRBD2. With 3 bases clipped from V and 2 bases from J, the junction kept 8 bases outside the gene matches. The CDR3 runs to 17 residues. CDR1 and CDR2 (germline): DFQATT, SNEGSKA (reference sequence). CDR3 sequence (DNA): TGCAGTGCTAGGGGGGTGACTAGCGGGGGGAACACAGATACGCAGTATTTT. Translation: CSARGVTSGGNTDTQYF.

This clonotype was seen ten or more times. This rearrangement joins TRBV12-3 or TRBV12-4 to TRBJ2-7; D is possibly TRBD2 (5 bases). V lost 4 bases, J lost 6 bases, and 10 bases lay in between. This CDR3 region has 12 residues. DNA for the CDR3: TGTGCCAGCAGTTCAGGAGGACCCGAGCAGTACTTC. It specifies CASSSGGPEQYF.

The V call is TRBV7-9, the J call TRBJ2-3; perhaps TRBD1 as D (6 bases). Gene TRBJ1-5 matches the end of the DNA better, so the J call may be wrong. The CDR3 totals 17 residues. The V gene's germline CDR1 is SEHNR and CDR2 FQNEAQ (reference sequence). This chain's CDR3 is CASSLSSAGVWTDTQHF. The CDR3 nucleotides are TGTGCCAGCAGCTTATCCTCTGCGGGAGTGTGGACAGATACGCAGCATTTT.

Many counts were recorded for this clonotype. The rearrangement links TRBV4-3 to TRBJ1-5; no firm D call. CDR1 and CDR2 from the germline V gene are LGHNA and YSLEER. The CDR3 contains 16 residues. V shed 0 bases and J shed 4 bases, with 13 bases lying between them. The CDR3 sequence: CASSQDWTGKNQPQHF. In DNA, the CDR3 is TGCGCCAGCAGCCAAGATTGGACGGGGAAAAATCAGCCCCAGCATTTT.

This clonotype was seen at least ten times. The chain combines TRBV7-9 with TRBJ1-1, with D possibly TRBD1 on 5 matching bases. The CDR3 covers 13 residues. The V and J ends lost 1 base and 7 bases respectively, with 10 bases between them. The germline CDR1 and CDR2 sequences are SEHNR and FQNEAQ (reference sequence). CDR3 region: CASSLVSGYEAFF. CDR3 bases: TGTGCCAGCAGCTTAGTATCAGGGTATGAAGCTTTCTTT.

This clonotype was counted only a few times. V usage is TRBV6-2 or TRBV6-3 and J usage is TRBJ1-1; 7 bases agree with TRBD1. Trimming took 2 bases from V and 4 from J; bases not matched to a gene: 1. The germline CDR1 and CDR2 sequences are MNHEY and SVGEGT. The CDR3 has 13 residues. CDR3 sequence (DNA): TGTGCCAGCAGTTACAACAGGGGCACTGAAGCTTTCTTT. Translation gives CASSYNRGTEAFF.